What follows are 4 T cell receptor beta chains derived from one specimen sequenced in a study of shared clonotypes between healthy human individuals. Here immunoSEQ multiplex PCR was the method, and the copy in TCRdb shows in-frame clones only, minus some. The profile shows 90,000 to 120,000 clones, over 65% of them singletons. The sequenced sample consisted of memory CD8+ T cells sorted from blood. Regarding subset: CD45RO+ cells pooled with CCR7-negative TemRA cells. The receptors stem from a woman under 40 in good health.

The table lists this clone with a few counts. The gene calls are TRBV5-4 and TRBJ2-4; either TRBD1 or TRBD2 may fit D (5 bases each). The length of the CDR3 is 15 residues. Germline loops: CDR1 SGHNT, CDR2 YYREEE (reference sequence). V lost 4 bases, J lost 3 bases, and 14 bases lay in between. CDR3 amino acids: CASSPPGPYKNIQYF. The CDR3, as DNA: TGTGCCAGCAGCCCCCCGGGACCGTACAAAAACATTCAGTACTTC. Filled out from reference TRBV5-4 and TRBJ2-4, the complete variable domain reads ETGVTQSPTHLIKTRGQQVTLRCSSQSGHNTVSWYQQALGQGPQFIFQYYREEENGRGNFPPRFSGLQFPNYSSELNVNALELDDSALYLCASSPPGPYKNIQYFGAGTRLSVL.

The chain uses TRBV25-1 and TRBJ2-7; TRBD1 aligns across 10 bases. Germline lookup yields CDR1 MGHDK and CDR2 SYGVNS. The CDR3 has 14 amino acids. V shed 6 bases and J 3 bases; nucleotides not matched to a gene: 5. The CDR3 here is CASRSGTGVYEQYF. CDR3 DNA sequence: TGTGCCAGCAGATCCGGGACAGGGGTCTACGAGCAGTACTTC.

Ten or more counts support this clone. The V call is TRBV2, the J call TRBJ1-5, with D possibly TRBD1 on 5 matching bases. Per the germline V gene, CDR1 is SNHLY and CDR2 is FYNNEI. The CDR3 contains 16 residues. V was pared by 2 bases and J by 6 bases, with 17 bases between. In DNA, the CDR3 is TGTGCCAGCAGTGAAACAAGTCAGGGTTATGGTCAGCCCCAGCATTTT. This gives the protein CASSETSQGYGQPQHF.

At least ten counts were recorded for this clone. This sequence joins TRBV6-5 and TRBJ1-2, with a possible D match to TRBD1 (5 bases). The V end lost 6 bases, the J end lost 10 bases, and 18 bases lay between the germline ends. The germline gives CDR1 MNHEY, CDR2 SVGAGI. This CDR3 contains 13 residues. CDR3 region: CASSLGTLSVYTF. As DNA, the CDR3 is TGTGCCAGCAGCCTCGGGACCCTAAGCGTCTACACCTTC.